This T cell receptor beta chain was captured in a study of blood T cell repertoires in COVID-19. Overall study context: T cells, B-cell-depleted T cells, or PBMCs supplied cDNA or gDNA.

CDR1 ENHRY and CDR2 SYGVKD come from the germline V gene. The CDR3 has 15 residues. The ends lost 3 bases at V and 4 bases at J; junction bases unmatched: 3. Sequencing used immunoSEQ multiplex PCR; TCRdb keeps in-frame clones, though not all of them. This table has about 130,000 clones, around 76% appearing once. Sequenced: peripheral blood. The receptor was isolated from a man aged 60-69 years with acute or convalescent COVID-19. The genes are TRBV10-3 and TRBJ2-3, with TRBD2 identical over 11 bases. The CDR3 coding sequence is TGTGCCATCAGTGACCAACTAGCGGGGGCAGATACGCAGTATTTT. Its translation: CAISDQLAGADTQYF.